A selection of T cell receptor beta chains follows, all from one sample in a study of shared clonotypes between healthy human individuals. Method: immunoSEQ multiplex PCR; TCRdb's copy keeps in-frame clones and lacks some. Of around 600,000 clones listed, 95% are singletons. The specimen was naive CD8+ T cells sorted from blood. The receptors were gathered from a woman aged 25 to 39 in good health. CDR3s include the opening cysteine and the closing phenylalanine or tryptophan. The D gene is left open where the match is weak. Only some rows state a clone size, as once, few, many or a class for expanded clones.

J	D	size	V	DNA	CDR3
TRBJ2-7	-	-	TRBV29-1	TGCAGCGTTGTTAGGCAGGATGACTCCTACGAGCAGTACTTC	CSVVRQDDSYEQYF
TRBJ2-6	-	-	TRBV21-1	TGTGCCAGCAGCGCACCGGGACAGGGAGTCTTGGGGGCCAACGTCCTGACTTTC	CASSAPGQGVLGANVLTF
TRBJ2-2	-	-	TRBV27	TGTGCCAGCAGTTCGGGACTCCTGAACACCGGGGAGCTGTTTTTT	CASSSGLLNTGELFF
TRBJ2-4	-	-	TRBV7-2	TGTGCCAGCAGCTTTTGGACGGGGTCGATAGCCAAAAACATTCAGTACTTC	CASSFWTGSIAKNIQYF
TRBJ2-2	-	-	TRBV4-2	TGTGCCAGCAGCCCCGTCGAACTGAGCACCGGGGAGCTGTTTTTT	CASSPVELSTGELFF
TRBJ2-7	-	-	TRBV28	TGTGCCAGCAGTTTAAGGGGATACGAGCAGTACTTC	CASSLRGYEQYF
TRBJ2-2	-	-	TRBV11-1	TGTGCCAGCAGCTTAGGGATGAACACCGGGGAGCTGTTTTTT	CASSLGMNTGELFF
TRBJ1-3	-	-	TRBV14	TGTGCCAGCAGCCAAGTGGCAGGGGCTGGAAACACCATATATTTT	CASSQVAGAGNTIYF
TRBJ2-7	TRBD2	-	TRBV10-3	TGTGCCATCAGTGATCCGGGACTAGCGGCTTACGAGCAGTACTTC	CAISDPGLAAYEQYF
TRBJ2-7	TRBD2	-	TRBV11-2	TGTGCCAGCAAGGAGGGGACTAACTACGAGCAGTACTTC	CASKEGTNYEQYF
TRBJ2-1	TRBD1	-	TRBV13	TGTGCCAGCAGCTTCTCAGGGGGTGATGAGCAGTTCTTC	CASSFSGGDEQFF
TRBJ2-3	-	-	TRBV11-2	TGTGCCAGCAGCTTAGGGGTAGGGCCGGGTACAGATACGCAGTATTTT	CASSLGVGPGTDTQYF
TRBJ2-7	TRBD1	-	TRBV11-1	TGTGCCAGCAGCTTAGCGCGGACAGGGGGATCCTACGAGCAGTACTTC	CASSLARTGGSYEQYF
TRBJ1-1	-	-	TRBV7-9	TGTGCCAGCAGCCCGAGGATCGGGGGGCCCGTGATTCCAGCAGATGAAGCTTTCTTT	CASSPRIGGPVIPADEAFF
TRBJ2-1	TRBD1	-	TRBV27	TGTGCCAGCAGTTTATCTTACAGGGGTTCCTACAATGAGCAGTTCTTC	CASSLSYRGSYNEQFF
TRBJ2-7	TRBD1	-	TRBV27	TGTGCCAGCAGTGTATCCGGGACAGGGTTACACGAGCAGTACTTC	CASSVSGTGLHEQYF
TRBJ2-1	-	-	TRBV19	TGTGCCAGTAGTATCGGGCGGGGCTACAATGAGCAGTTCTTC	CASSIGRGYNEQFF
TRBJ2-7	TRBD2	-	TRBV11-3	TGTGCCAGCAGCTCGGGACTAGCGGGCGAGCAGTACTTC	CASSSGLAGEQYF
TRBJ2-4	-	-	TRBV6-6	TGTGCCAGCACTAACATGGACGGATTTGCCAAAAACATTCAGTACTTC	CASTNMDGFAKNIQYF
TRBJ1-1	-	-	TRBV25-1	TGTGCCAGCAGTGAATTAGGTGGGCGAAGGGGCACTGAAGCTTTCTTT	CASSELGGRRGTEAFF
TRBJ2-1	TRBD2	-	TRBV13	TGTGCCAGCAGATTACTAGCGGGAGTTATGAATGAGCAGTTCTTC	CASRLLAGVMNEQFF
TRBJ1-1	-	-	TRBV4-2	TGTGCCAGCAGCCAAGACGAGTCTGCTGAAGCTTTCTTT	CASSQDESAEAFF
TRBJ1-1	-	-	TRBV7-9	TGTGCCAGCAGCTTAGGGCAGGGCATCGAAGCTTTCTTT	CASSLGQGIEAFF
TRBJ1-1	-	once	TRBV27	TGTGCCAGCAGTCTAGGGAGCAGGTACACTGAAGCTTTCTTT	CASSLGSRYTEAFF
TRBJ2-7	-	once	TRBV7-9	TGTGCCAGCAGCACCCCCACGGAGGGGATCTACGAGCAGTACTTC	CASSTPTEGIYEQYF
TRBJ1-6	TRBD1	-	TRBV28	TGTGCCAGCAGAGGAATCCGGGACAGTTATAATTCACCCCTCCACTTT	CASRGIRDSYNSPLHF
TRBJ2-3	-	-	TRBV2	TGTGCCAGCAGTGAATGGTTAGCGGAACGCACAGATACGCAGTATTTT	CASSEWLAERTDTQYF
TRBJ2-7	-	few	TRBV6-7	TGTGCCAGCAGTTATCGACGGGGCCACGAGCAGTACTTC	CASSYRRGHEQYF
TRBJ2-7	TRBD1	-	TRBV28	TGTGCCAGCAGTTTGAGGGGGCCAAGCTACGAGCAGTACTTC	CASSLRGPSYEQYF
TRBJ2-7	TRBD2	-	TRBV7-6	TGTGCCAGCAGCTTAGTAGGCGGGAGAGCTGACGAGCAGTACTTC	CASSLVGGRADEQYF
TRBJ1-1	TRBD1	-	TRBV27	TGTGCCAGCAGTTTATCCGTCGGGTTTGGGCAGGGGGGGATGAACACTGAAGCTTTCTTT	CASSLSVGFGQGGMNTEAFF
TRBJ2-1	-	-	TRBV27	TGTGCCAGCAGTTGGGCCCCACTCTATAATGAGCAGTTCTTC	CASSWAPLYNEQFF
TRBJ1-2	-	-	TRBV7-3	TGTGCCAGCAGCTTAGCCGGGACGGACTATGGCTACACCTTC	CASSLAGTDYGYTF
TRBJ1-4	-	-	TRBV28	TGTGCCAGCAGTATCCTCGAGTGGAATAATGAAAAACTGTTTTTT	CASSILEWNNEKLFF
TRBJ1-1	-	-	TRBV4-1	TGCGCCAGCAGCCCGCATCCGCCCTCCGCCGAAGGGGGACCGAGCGGAGCTTTCTTT	CASSPHPPSAEGGPSGAFF
TRBJ2-7	-	-	TRBV4-2	TGTGCCAGCAGCCAAGATTATGGGACACCCACCTACGAGCAGTACTTC	CASSQDYGTPTYEQYF
TRBJ1-4	-	-	TRBV23-1	TGCGCCAGCAACCCCAATGGTTTTGGTGAAAAACTGTTTTTT	CASNPNGFGEKLFF
TRBJ1-2	TRBD1	-	TRBV7-9	TGTGCCACTAAATGGACAGGACCTAACTATGGCTACACCTTC	CATKWTGPNYGYTF
TRBJ2-1	-	-	TRBV30	TGTGCCTGGACTCTACATTTTAACAATGAGCAGTTCTTC	CAWTLHFNNEQFF
TRBJ1-4	TRBD1	-	TRBV5-4	TGTGCCAGCAGTCCCCACCCAGGGGGCGCGCCTGAAAAACTGTTTTTT	CASSPHPGGAPEKLFF
TRBJ2-1	TRBD2	-	TRBV7-9	TGTGCCAGCAGCTTAGTGGGTAGCGGGATAGACAATGAGCAGTTCTTC	CASSLVGSGIDNEQFF
TRBJ2-2	-	once	TRBV15	TGTGCCACCAGCAGAGGCGCAGGGGAAACCGGGACTATGAACACCGGGGAGCTGTTTTTT	CATSRGAGETGTMNTGELFF
TRBJ1-2	-	-	TRBV6-6	TGTGCCAGCACTCAAGGGGACGGCTACACCTTC	CASTQGDGYTF
TRBJ1-2	-	-	TRBV7-8	TGTGCCAGCAGCGTGGGACCGCTAGCTAACTATGGCTACACCTTC	CASSVGPLANYGYTF
TRBJ2-3	TRBD1	few	TRBV19	TGTGCCAGTAGTATGCCGACAGGGTCGGTAGATACGCAGTATTTT	CASSMPTGSVDTQYF
TRBJ2-7	-	-	TRBV7-9	TGTGCCAGCAGCTTATACTCATCCTACGAGCAGTACTTC	CASSLYSSYEQYF
TRBJ2-3	-	-	TRBV5-1	TGCGCCAGCAGCTTGAGTGGGGCCACAGATACGCAGTATTTT	CASSLSGATDTQYF
TRBJ1-4	-	-	TRBV28	TGTGCCAGCAGAATCTATGTGGCGGAGGGTGAAAAACTGTTTTTT	CASRIYVAEGEKLFF
TRBJ2-7	TRBD1	-	TRBV28	TGTGCCAGCAGGGGAACCGGGACAGCGACCGAGCAGTACTTC	CASRGTGTATEQYF
TRBJ2-7	TRBD1	-	TRBV27	TGTGCCAGCAGTTTATTTGGACAGGGCTACGAGCAGTACTTC	CASSLFGQGYEQYF
TRBJ2-7	-	-	TRBV28	TGTGCCAGCAGCACCTCCCCGGCAGGGTACAACGAGCAGTACTTC	CASSTSPAGYNEQYF
TRBJ2-1	TRBD2	-	TRBV27	TGTGCCAGCGGCGCCGGCGGGGGATGGAATGAGCAGTTCTTC	CASGAGGGWNEQFF
TRBJ2-7	TRBD2	-	TRBV28	TGTGCCAGCAGCCCTGGGACTAGCGGGCTTTCCTACGAGCAGTACTTC	CASSPGTSGLSYEQYF
TRBJ2-5	TRBD2	once	TRBV29-1	TGCAGCGTTGAAGGAGTCGCGCGGGAGAACGGTTGGGGGACCCAGTACTTC	CSVEGVARENGWGTQYF
TRBJ2-5	-	-	TRBV5-4	TGTGCCAGCAGCAACGACAAGGCTAACCAAGAGACCCAGTACTTC	CASSNDKANQETQYF
TRBJ2-1	TRBD2	-	TRBV11-2	TGTGCCAGCAGCTTAGGACTAGCGGGAACCTACAATGAGCAGTTCTTC	CASSLGLAGTYNEQFF
TRBJ2-7	-	-	TRBV2	TGTGCCAGCAGTGCGACCGGAGGGGGGGAGCAGTACTTC	CASSATGGGEQYF
TRBJ2-2	-	-	TRBV28	TGTGCCAGCAGTTTAATCCCACGATTGGGCGGGGAGCTGTTTTTT	CASSLIPRLGGELFF
TRBJ2-7	-	-	TRBV19	TGTGCCAGTAGTATCGTGGGAGCGGACAGTTCCTACGAGCAGTACTTC	CASSIVGADSSYEQYF
TRBJ2-1	-	-	TRBV27	TGTGCCAGCAGTTTTGGGCTTAGCTCCTACAATGAGCAGTTCTTC	CASSFGLSSYNEQFF